This T cell receptor (beta chain) was found in a study of blood T cells in healthy people across ages. This CDR3 has 17 amino acids. Trimming removed 5 bases at V and 3 bases at J, with 21 bases between. The V gene's germline CDR1 is SEHNR and CDR2 FQNEAQ (reference sequence). The use of a sample-barcoded 5' primer and a J-beta primer mix characterized a second PCR of 7 to 11 cycles. TCRdb re-called the 5' RACE reads through MiXCR, storing one row per CDR3 protein. This table has 600,000 to 850,000 distinct CDR3 sequences, 25% appearing once. These data also featured in a second study, about T cells of mothers and their children.

Material: blood. This TCR derives from a boy between 10 and 17 years old in good health. The chain combines TRBV7-9 with TRBJ2-3; D uncertain. The CDR3 region has the DNA TGTGCCAGCAGCGCCACCGGGTCCACGGGCTGGACAGATACGCAGTATTTT. Amino acids: CASSATGSTGWTDTQYF.